The 5 T cell receptor beta chains listed next were all sequenced from one sample in a study of blood T cell repertoires in COVID-19. Produced via immunoSEQ multiplex PCR; TCRdb's table is partial and in-frame only. The sample yields over 200,000 clones, 85% seen once. Source material: PBMCs or T cells enriched from blood (not recorded which). The receptors shown here come from a man aged 35 to 55 who had recovered from COVID-19.

The chain is built from TRBV19 and TRBJ1-1; 10 bases are shared with TRBD1. Losses at the gene ends were 6 bases for V and 6 bases for J; bases not matched to a gene: 7. This CDR3 comprises 14 residues. The germline CDR1 and CDR2 sequences are LNHDA and SQIVND (reference sequence). In DNA, the CDR3 is TGTGCCAGTAGGCGGACAGGGGGAGAACCTGAAGCTTTCTTT. It is translated as CASRRTGGEPEAFF.

The CDR3 region is CASSLAGETYEQYF. The CDR3 bases are TGTGCCAGCAGCCTGGCGGGAGAAACCTACGAGCAGTACTTC. This sequence joins TRBV3-1 (or the pseudogene TRBV3-2) and TRBJ2-7; TRBD2 agrees at 7 bases. Trimming at V came to 4 bases and at J to 2 bases, leaving 5 bases not matched to a gene. The CDR3 length is 14 residues. The germline CDR1 and CDR2 sequences are LGHDT and YNNKEL (reference sequence).

The gene calls are TRBV12-5 and TRBJ2-4; 10 bases are a match to TRBD2. The length of the CDR3 is 16 residues. Germline values: CDR1 LGHNT, CDR2 FRNRAP. V gave up 4 bases and J gave up 2 bases; unmatched junction bases: 5. CDR3 in DNA: TGTGCTAGTGGTTCTAGCGGGAGCGAGTCCAAAAACATTCAGTACTTC. It is translated as CASGSSGSESKNIQYF. The whole variable domain, filled in from reference TRBV12-5 and TRBJ2-4, reads DARVTQTPRHKVTEMGQEVTMRCQPILGHNTVFWYRQTMMQGLELLAYFRNRAPLDDSGMPKDRFSAEMPDATLATLKIQPSEPRDSAVYFCASGSSGSESKNIQYFGAGTRLSVL.

The chain recombines TRBV7-6 with TRBJ1-3, with 7 nucleotides matching TRBD1. The CDR3 spans 16 residues. J gave up 0 bases and V 0 bases, and 2 bases lay outside the gene matches. The V gene's germline CDR1 is SGHVS and CDR2 FNYEAQ. The DNA for the CDR3 is TGTGCCAGCAGCTTAGCGGCAGGGGGCTCTGGAAACACCATATATTTT. Translating it yields CASSLAAGGSGNTIYF. Drawing the rest from reference TRBV7-6 and TRBJ1-3, the complete variable domain is GAGVSQSPRYKVTKRGQDVALRCDPISGHVSLYWYRQALGQGPEFLTYFNYEAQQDKSGLPNDRFSAERPEGSISTLTIQRTEQRDSAMYRCASSLAAGGSGNTIYFGEGSWLTVV.

J is TRBJ1-5 and V is TRBV4-1; 7 nucleotides align to TRBD1. This CDR3 is built from 20 residues. V shed 0 bases and J 3 bases; nucleotides not matched to a gene: 17. Germline V lookup: CDR1 MGHRA, CDR2 YSYEKL. The CDR3 sequence: CASSQEDPRQGMRDNQPQHF. The CDR3 DNA follows: TGCGCCAGCAGCCAAGAAGACCCTAGACAGGGCATGAGAGACAATCAGCCCCAGCATTTT.